The rows below give T cell receptor beta chains drawn from one sample of a study of shared clonotypes between healthy human individuals. Repertoires were generated with immunoSEQ multiplex PCR, while TCRdb's copy carries only in-frame clones and drops some. The sample comprises around 2.5 million clones, over 85% of which are singletons, and roughly 0.36% rests with the top ten. Sequenced sample: naive CD4+ T cells from PBMCs. The receptors stem from a man aged 18 to 30 in good health. Some clones in this sample may be carry-over from other donors' samples. CDR3s leave out the opening cysteine and the closing phenylalanine or tryptophan.

V,J,CDR3
TRBV5-1,TRBJ2-2,ASSLEAGGRAGELF
TRBV5-8,TRBJ1-2,ASNIQGAGGYT
TRBV28,TRBJ1-6,ASSSRRGGFSSPLH
TRBV27,TRBJ2-7,ASSTVPGEQY
TRBV20-1,TRBJ2-5,SARGDRTQY
TRBV27,TRBJ1-3,ASSPLGLRGNTIY
TRBV19,TRBJ2-2,ASSMRGGISSGELF
TRBV30,TRBJ1-5,AWSVQGLSQPQH
TRBV27,TRBJ1-1,ASSIRRDSYTEAF
TRBV5-1,TRBJ2-5,ASSLVAAAAKTQY
TRBV9,TRBJ2-5,ASSPRAGGGETQY
TRBV2,TRBJ1-6,ASRARGNYNSPLH
TRBV4-1,TRBJ2-7,ASSQGVAGVYEQY
TRBV19,TRBJ2-1,ASSTRGTSGSYNEQF
TRBV18,TRBJ1-2,ASSEDNPGQGYGYT
TRBV9,TRBJ2-5,ASSGGLAVGQETQY
TRBV5-1,TRBJ2-5,ASMLAGGPGETQY
TRBV28,TRBJ2-3,ASSPTRFSGLAGDTQY
TRBV5-5,TRBJ2-7,ASSKQGPSYEQY
TRBV6-5,TRBJ1-2,ASSYEVRPRGGYT
TRBV6-5,TRBJ2-7,ASGSSGTGPHEQY
TRBV5-8,TRBJ2-2,ASSSGDRGLTGELF
TRBV6-5,TRBJ1-5,ASSYDRKNQPQH
TRBV19,TRBJ1-2,ASSYRAWGYGYT
TRBV11-2,TRBJ1-2,ASSRGWGGSPYGYT